This T cell receptor (beta chain) came from a study of cytomegalovirus exposure and HLA in healthy donors. Across the study: Assignment to the Caucasian-associated ancestry cluster applied to roughly 80% of the approximately 400 genotyped donors.

The CDR3 has 13 residues. J lost 11 bases, V lost 5 bases, and 6 bases had no gene match. Germline V gene lookup returns CDR1 MNHEY and CDR2 SVGAGI. The PCR ran on 60 Vbeta and 13 Jbeta primers. Sequenced by immunoSEQ multiplex PCR; TCRdb stores in-frame clones only, minus some. The table includes 130,000 to 150,000 clones, about 80% detected once. This sequence joins TRBV6-5 and TRBJ1-6; TRBD1 matches 7 bases. The sequence was obtained from a male donor in good health and CMV-seronegative. Material for sequencing was PBMCs. The CDR3 loop reads CASSTQTGTPLHF. CDR3 sequence (DNA): TGTGCCAGCAGTACCCAGACAGGGACACCCCTCCACTTT.